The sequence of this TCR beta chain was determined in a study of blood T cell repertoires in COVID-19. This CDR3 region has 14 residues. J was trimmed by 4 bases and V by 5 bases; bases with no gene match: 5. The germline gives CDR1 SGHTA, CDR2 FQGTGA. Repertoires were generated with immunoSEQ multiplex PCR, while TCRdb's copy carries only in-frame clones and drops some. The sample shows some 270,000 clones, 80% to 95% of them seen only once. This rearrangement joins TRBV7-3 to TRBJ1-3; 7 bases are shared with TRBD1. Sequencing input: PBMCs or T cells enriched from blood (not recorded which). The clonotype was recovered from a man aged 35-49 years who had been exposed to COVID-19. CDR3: CASSIPGQGNTIYF. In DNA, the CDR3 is TGTGCCAGCAGCATACCGGGACAGGGAAACACCATATATTTT.